Listed here is a single T cell receptor beta chain. This entry belongs to a study of blood T cells in healthy people across ages. The use of a sample-barcoded 5' primer and a J-beta primer mix characterized a second PCR of roughly 7 to 11 cycles. TCRdb recomputed calls from the 5' RACE reads with MiXCR, one row per CDR3 protein. The data hold roughly 1,000,000 distinct CDR3 sequences, with about 23% observed a single time. This same sample was also taken into another study, of T cells of mothers and their children. That study adds: Study donors consisted of a few healthy Caucasian mothers and their six children. Per mother, over 9.5 million TCR beta CDR3 reads were obtained; per child, roughly 2.9 million. Mothers and children who were related shared slightly more overlap than unrelated pairs, but not significantly more.

This TCR was sampled from a girl aged 2-10 years in good health. Sequenced input: blood.

DNA for the CDR3: TGTGCCACCACCTCCAAGGTTGCGGGGGCTCCCTACGAGCAGTACTTC. Its protein is CATTSKVAGAPYEQYF. V usage is TRBV15 and J usage is TRBJ2-7, with D possibly matching TRBD2 (7 bases). V was shortened by 7 bases and J by 2 bases, with 21 bases between the two germline ends. CDR1 and CDR2 (germline): LNHNV, YYDKDF (reference sequence). The CDR3 has 16 residues.